One sample yielded the 27 T cell receptor beta chains listed below, sequenced in a study of blood T cell repertoires in COVID-19. This table comes from immunoSEQ multiplex PCR, and its TCRdb copy is limited to in-frame clones, with some not included. Of about 180,000 clones in the sample, around 74% were seen once. Sample: peripheral blood. The receptors come from a woman in her fifties or sixties with COVID-19, enrolled during active disease.

Written as DNA, the CDR3 is TGTGCCAGCAGTGACCGGGACAGGGTTGGGGAGACCCAGTACTTC. Residues: CASSDRDRVGETQYF. The chain is built from TRBV9 and TRBJ2-5; 9 bases fit TRBD1. The germline CDR1 and CDR2 sequences are SGDLS and YYNGEE. This CDR3 is 15 amino acids long. Germline trimming cut 5 bases from V and 5 bases from J; bases unmatched to any gene: 10.

The V call is TRBV28, the J call TRBJ2-7; the match to TRBD2 covers 10 bases. CDR3 length: 15 residues. J gave up 4 bases and V 2 bases, and 5 bases lay outside the gene matches. Germline V gene data show CDR1 as MDHEN and CDR2 as SYDVKM. CDR3 residues: CASSLAGTSEYEQYF. DNA of the CDR3: TGTGCCAGCAGTTTAGCAGGGACTAGCGAATACGAGCAGTACTTC.

This clone was found once. CDR3 region: CAWSLRTPLRGGEKLFF. The CDR3 DNA is TGTGCCTGGAGCCTTCGGACACCCCTAAGAGGGGGCGAAAAACTGTTTTTT. This sequence joins TRBV30 and TRBJ1-4; 7 bases map to TRBD1. The CDR3 consists of 17 residues. Trimming removed 3 bases from V and 8 bases from J; junction bases left unmatched: 18. Germline CDR1 is GTSNPN and CDR2 is SVGIG (reference sequence).

This chain connects TRBV5-1 to TRBJ2-2; 8 bases agree with TRBD2. CDR3 length: 18 amino acids. CDR1 is SGHRS, CDR2 YFSETQ, per germline. J was trimmed by 5 bases and V by 4 bases; bases with no gene match: 16. The CDR3 DNA reads as TGCGCCAGCAGCCCAATCGGAGGCGGGAGGCCAGGGACCGGGGAGCTGTTTTTT. It yields the protein CASSPIGGGRPGTGELFF.

This chain joins TRBV19 and TRBJ2-3, with D uncertain. CDR3 length: 15 amino acids. V lost 5 bases, J lost 1 base, and 13 bases lay in between. CDR1 and CDR2 from the germline V gene are LNHDA and SQIVND (reference sequence). CDR3 region: CASSSTLRGTDTQYF. The CDR3 DNA reads TGTGCCAGTAGTTCCACTCTCCGGGGCACAGATACGCAGTATTTT.

The CDR3 region is CASSLSGQSNEKLFF. CDR3 coding DNA: TGCGCCAGCAGCCTTTCTGGGCAGAGTAATGAAAAACTGTTTTTT. This chain links TRBV4-3 with TRBJ1-4; D not certain. The length of the CDR3 is 15 residues. Germline values: CDR1 LGHNA, CDR2 YSLEER. V gave up 4 bases and J gave up 4 bases, with 13 bases separating them.

The gene calls are TRBV4-1 and TRBJ2-3, with a tentative D call TRBD2 (6 bases). CDR3 length: 17 amino acids. Germline CDR1 and CDR2: MGHRA and YSYEKL. V lost 0 bases and J lost 3, with 16 bases in between. CDR3 sequence: CASSQDGGWVDTDTQYF. Here the CDR3 DNA reads TGCGCCAGCAGCCAAGACGGGGGTTGGGTTGATACAGATACGCAGTATTTT.

This clone was observed a handful of times. The sample contains more than one DNA sequence encoding this CDR3. V gene TRBV6-5 combines with J gene TRBJ2-6; tentatively, D is TRBD2 (5 bases). The germline V and J ends were trimmed by 2 bases and 2 bases, with 7 bases remaining between them. Germline loops: CDR1 MNHEY, CDR2 SVGAGI. This CDR3 region has 15 residues. CDR3 sequence: CASSYAGTGANVLTF. Written as DNA, the CDR3 is TGTGCCAGCAGTTACGCCGGGACTGGGGCCAACGTCCTGACTTTC.

The V gene is TRBV7-4, the J gene TRBJ1-4; D might be TRBD1 (6 bases). The V gene lost 7 bases and the J gene lost 0 bases, with 27 bases spanning the gap. This CDR3 comprises 20 residues. Germline CDR1 and CDR2: SGHVT and SQSDAQ. In DNA form, the CDR3 reads TGTGCCAGCACCAAGTACGAAGGGACATACTTTCTGGCAACTAATGAAAAACTGTTTTTT. Residues: CASTKYEGTYFLATNEKLFF.

V and J are TRBV3-1 (or the pseudogene TRBV3-2) and TRBJ1-5, with D unresolved. Trimming cost V 4 bases and J 0 bases, with 7 bases left between them. Germline V CDR1 and CDR2: LGHDT, YNNKEL (reference sequence). This CDR3 spans 14 amino acids. The CDR3 loop reads CASSLQNSNQPQHF. As DNA, the CDR3 is TGTGCCAGCAGCCTACAGAATAGCAATCAGCCCCAGCATTTT.

The rearrangement uses TRBV9 and TRBJ2-3, with D uncertain. The CDR3 has 16 amino acids. V was trimmed by 3 bases and J by 0 bases, leaving 14 bases between them. The germline V gene has CDR1 SGDLS and CDR2 YYNGEE. CDR3 coding DNA: TGTGCCAGCAGCGCCAGACTCCTAACAAGCACAGATACGCAGTATTTT. Residues: CASSARLLTSTDTQYF.

The chain joins TRBV2 to TRBJ2-2; 8 bases map to TRBD1. The CDR3 is made up of 14 amino acids. The germline V gene has CDR1 SNHLY and CDR2 FYNNEI. Trimming cost V 9 bases and J 5 bases; bases outside gene matches: 8. DNA for the CDR3: TGTGCCAGGAGGGCAGGGGGCGCAACCGGGGAGCTGTTTTTT. It specifies CARRAGGATGELFF.

This chain connects TRBV6-2 or TRBV6-3 to TRBJ1-2; the D is unclear. The germline V gene has CDR1 MNHEY and CDR2 SVGEGT. With 7 bases removed from V and 0 bases from J, the gap between germline ends came to 9 bases. The CDR3 covers 13 residues. CDR3: CASTPRPNYGYTF. Here the CDR3 DNA reads TGTGCCAGCACCCCCAGGCCTAACTATGGCTACACCTTC.

This chain joins TRBV12-3 or TRBV12-4 and TRBJ1-6, with D unresolved. The V end lost 2 bases, the J end lost 7 bases, and 3 bases lay between the germline ends. The CDR3 extends over 12 amino acids. The CDR3 region is CASSLPNSPLHF. CDR3 nucleotides: TGTGCCAGCAGTTTACCGAATTCACCCCTCCACTTT.

The rearrangement links TRBV7-2 to TRBJ2-1, with 7 bases aligning to TRBD2. CDR3 size: 14 residues. Germline V gives CDR1 SGHTA, CDR2 FQGNSA. Germline trimming cut 1 base from V and 6 bases from J; bases unmatched to any gene: 3. DNA for the CDR3: TGTGCCAGCAGCTTAGGTCCTAGCGGCAATGAGCAGTTCTTC. This sequence encodes CASSLGPSGNEQFF.

The CDR3 DNA sequence: TGTGCCAGCAGCGTAGTAGGCGGGGGGACCCCAGAGACCCAGTACTTC. This encodes CASSVVGGGTPETQYF. The chain joins TRBV9 to TRBJ2-5, with 8 bases lining up with TRBD2. The CDR3 runs 16 residues. CDR1 and CDR2 (germline): SGDLS, YYNGEE. The V segment lost 0 bases and the J segment 4 bases; nucleotides outside the gene matches: 8.

CDR3 nucleotide sequence: TGTGCCAGCACCCCCCTTAATGTTGAGACCGGGGAGCTGTTTTTT. Translated, it gives CASTPLNVETGELFF. The J gene is TRBJ2-2, the V gene TRBV6-2 or TRBV6-3; D is uncertain. V lost 7 bases and J lost 5, with 17 bases in between. Germline values: CDR1 MNHEY, CDR2 SVGEGT. CDR3 size: 15 residues.

This clone was counted between two and nine times. J is TRBJ1-1 and V is TRBV19; tentatively, D is TRBD1 (5 bases). This CDR3 is 13 amino acids long. V dropped 6 bases and J dropped 3 bases, with 11 bases sitting between them. Looked up from germline, CDR1 is LNHDA and CDR2 is SQIVND (reference sequence). CDR3 nucleotide sequence: TGTGCCAGTAGAGGCGCGGGGGACACTGAAGCTTTCTTT. The encoded protein is CASRGAGDTEAFF.

This chain links TRBV19 with TRBJ1-4, with a tentative D call TRBD1 (6 bases). Germline CDR1 LNHDA, CDR2 SQIVND (reference sequence). V dropped 5 bases and J dropped 8 bases, with 15 bases sitting between them. This CDR3 is built from 14 residues. In DNA form, the CDR3 reads TGTGCCAGTAGTCTATCCCAGGGGCGCGAAAAACTGTTTTTT. This gives the protein CASSLSQGREKLFF.

This CDR3 reads CASSPRTGRAYNSPLHF. The CDR3 DNA is TGTGCCAGCAGTCCCCGGACAGGGAGGGCCTATAATTCACCCCTCCACTTT. The chain carries TRBV27 and TRBJ1-6, with TRBD1 identical over 8 bases. This CDR3 contains 17 residues. The V and J ends lost 5 bases and 2 bases, in that order; junction bases with no gene match: 8. Germline V gives CDR1 MNHEY, CDR2 SMNVEV (reference sequence).

V and J are TRBV7-8 and TRBJ2-1, with D possibly TRBD2 on 5 matching bases. Germline lookup yields CDR1 SGHVS and CDR2 FQNEAQ. This CDR3 spans 13 amino acids. Trimming took 0 bases from V and 7 from J, leaving 7 bases between them. CDR3 sequence (DNA): TGTGCCAGCAGCTTAGCGAGAGGGAATGAGCAGTTCTTC. It codes for CASSLARGNEQFF.

This clone has just a few counts. The rearrangement joins TRBV6-5 to TRBJ2-1; D remains unclear. The CDR3 spans 14 residues. CDR1 is MNHEY, CDR2 SVGAGI, per germline. The V end lost 9 bases, the J end lost 7 bases, and 19 bases lay between the germline ends. As DNA, the CDR3 is TGTGCCAGTTACGAACCGCGTCTAAGAAATGAGCAGTTCTTC. Amino acids: CASYEPRLRNEQFF.

This chain joins TRBV7-8 and TRBJ2-7; the match to TRBD1 covers 9 bases. V lost 1 base and J lost 4; bases outside the gene matches: 17. Germline CDR1 reads SGHVS; CDR2 reads FQNEAQ. The CDR3 totals 19 residues. The CDR3 reads CASSLGTGGVQANPYEQYF. The CDR3 DNA reads TGTGCCAGCAGCTTAGGTACAGGGGGCGTACAGGCGAACCCTTACGAGCAGTACTTC.

This clone was recorded a few times. V is TRBV10-1 and J is TRBJ2-5; TRBD2 matches at 8 bases. The CDR3 contains 14 residues. Germline values: CDR1 WNHNN, CDR2 SYGVQD (reference sequence). V dropped 5 bases and J dropped 2; count of bases not matched to a gene: 4. CDR3 DNA: TGCGCCAGCAGTAGCGGGGGTACTCAAGAGACCCAGTACTTC. This gives the protein CASSSGGTQETQYF.

With regard to this clone: An end of the junction differs from the germline gene, which may be a read error. V gene TRBV7-7 combines with J gene TRBJ2-7; TRBD1 agrees at 7 bases. Germline values: CDR1 SSHAT, CDR2 FNYEAQ (reference sequence). This CDR3 region has 13 residues. Here the CDR3 reads CASSHDRVHEQYF. The CDR3 nucleotides are TGTGCTAGCAGTCACGACAGGGTCCACGAGCAGTACTTC. Full variable domain (outside the CDR3, taken from reference TRBV7-7 and TRBJ2-7): GAGVSQSPRYKVTKRGQDVTLRCDPISSHATLYWYQQALGQGPEFLTYFNYEAQPDKSGLPSDRFSAERPEGSISTLTIQRTEQRDSAMYRCASSHDRVHEQYFGPGTRLTVT.

The chain links TRBV18 to TRBJ2-1, with a weak D call TRBD2 (6 bases). The CDR3 sequence is 13 residues long. The V end was cut by 8 bases, the J end by 4 bases, with 12 bases between. The germline V gene has CDR1 KGHSH and CDR2 LQKENI. In nucleotides, the CDR3 is TGTGCCAGCCGGGCGGCGGGGTACAATGAGCAGTTCTTC. Its translation: CASRAAGYNEQFF.

This clone was detected ten times or more. V is TRBV7-9 and J is TRBJ1-3, with D unresolved. The germline CDR1 and CDR2 sequences are SEHNR and FQNEAQ (reference sequence). The CDR3 spans 15 residues. Trimming left V 1 base short and J 4 bases short, with 11 bases between. The CDR3 here is CASSLERGSGNTIYF. The CDR3 DNA reads as TGTGCCAGCAGCTTAGAGAGAGGGTCCGGAAACACCATATATTTT.